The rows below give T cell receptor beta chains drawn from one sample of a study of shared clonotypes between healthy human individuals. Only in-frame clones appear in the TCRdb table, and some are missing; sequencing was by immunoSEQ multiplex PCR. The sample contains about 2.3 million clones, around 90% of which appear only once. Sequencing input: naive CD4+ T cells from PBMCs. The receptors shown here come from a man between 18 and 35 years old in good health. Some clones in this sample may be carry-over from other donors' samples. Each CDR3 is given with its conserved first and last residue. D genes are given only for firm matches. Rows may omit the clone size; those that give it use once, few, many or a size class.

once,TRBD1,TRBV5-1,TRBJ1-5,CASSSGTGEGQPQHF,TGCGCCAGCAGCTCCGGGACAGGGGAGGGTCAGCCCCAGCATTTT
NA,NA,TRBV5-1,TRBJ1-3,CASSLDQGGRSGNTIYF,TGCGCCAGCAGCTTGGACCAAGGAGGGAGGTCTGGAAACACCATATATTTT
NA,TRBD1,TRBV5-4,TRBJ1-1,CASSPYDRDTEAFF,TGTGCCAGCAGCCCCTACGACAGGGACACTGAAGCTTTCTTT
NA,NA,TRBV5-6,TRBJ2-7,CASGRRGPLEQYF,TGTGCCAGCGGCCGCAGGGGACCCCTCGAGCAGTACTTC
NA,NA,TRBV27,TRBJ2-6,CASSLEGSGANVLTF,TGTGCCAGCAGTTTGGAAGGTTCTGGGGCCAACGTCCTGACTTTC
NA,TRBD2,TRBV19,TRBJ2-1,CASSATSGKVNEQFF,TGTGCCAGTAGTGCGACTAGCGGGAAGGTCAATGAGCAGTTCTTC
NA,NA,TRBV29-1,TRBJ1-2,CSATGYYGYTF,TGCAGCGCCACAGGGTACTATGGCTACACCTTC
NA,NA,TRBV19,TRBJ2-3,CASSREVMPFPDTQYF,TGTGCCAGTAGCCGGGAAGTAATGCCGTTTCCAGATACGCAGTATTTT
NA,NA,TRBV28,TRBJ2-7,CASSHHGGIYEQYF,TGTGCCAGCAGCCACCATGGGGGAATCTACGAGCAGTACTTC
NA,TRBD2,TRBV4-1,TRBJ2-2,CASKLAVNTGELFF,TGCGCCAGCAAACTAGCGGTGAACACCGGGGAGCTGTTTTTT
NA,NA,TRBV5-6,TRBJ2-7,CASSLLSTYEQYF,TGTGCCAGCAGCCTTCTCAGCACCTACGAGCAGTACTTC
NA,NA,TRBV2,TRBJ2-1,CASSADTYNEQFF,TGTGCCAGCAGCGCCGACACCTACAATGAGCAGTTCTTC
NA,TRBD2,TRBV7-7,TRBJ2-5,CASSLMMAGGVGTQYF,TGTGCCAGCAGCTTAATGATGGCGGGAGGTGTAGGGACCCAGTACTTC
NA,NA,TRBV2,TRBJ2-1,CARRHSSYNEQFF,TGTGCCAGAAGACACTCCTCCTACAATGAGCAGTTCTTC
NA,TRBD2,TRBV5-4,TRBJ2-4,CASSLAGGPKNIQYF,TGTGCCAGCAGCTTGGCGGGAGGGCCCAAAAACATTCAGTACTTC
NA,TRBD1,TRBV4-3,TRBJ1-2,CASSQVEGAGYGYTF,TGCGCCAGCAGCCAAGTTGAGGGGGCGGGCTATGGCTACACCTTC
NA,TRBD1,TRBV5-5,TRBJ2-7,CASRRDRLSYEQYF,TGTGCCAGCAGGAGGGACAGGCTGTCCTACGAGCAGTACTTC
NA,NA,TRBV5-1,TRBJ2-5,CASSLRKGETQYF,TGCGCCAGCAGCTTGCGGAAAGGGGAGACCCAGTACTTC
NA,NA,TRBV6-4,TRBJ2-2,CASTDLFPANTGELFF,TGTGCCAGCACCGACTTATTCCCGGCGAACACCGGGGAGCTGTTTTTT
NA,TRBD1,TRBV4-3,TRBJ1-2,CASSRGGQNYGYTF,TGCGCCAGCAGCCGAGGGGGACAGAACTATGGCTACACCTTC
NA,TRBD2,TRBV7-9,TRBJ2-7,CASSLLGGKVGGYENEQYF,TGTGCCAGCAGCTTGTTGGGAGGGAAAGTTGGGGGTTATGAGAACGAGCAGTACTTC